One sample yielded the 18 T cell receptor beta chains listed below, sequenced in a study of shared clonotypes between healthy human individuals. Here immunoSEQ multiplex PCR was the method, and the copy in TCRdb shows in-frame clones only, minus some. The sample shows roughly 2 million clones, about 95% of them seen only once. Terminally differentiated effector memory CD45RA+ cells were left out of the naive CD8 fraction, which was CD45RO-negative and positively selected for CCR7. Source material: naive CD8+ T cells sorted from blood. The receptors stem from a man younger than 30 in good health.

This chain connects TRBV29-1 to TRBJ2-1, with D tentatively TRBD2 (6 bases). V shed 4 bases and J shed 3 bases, with 10 bases lying between them. Germline assignment: CDR1 SQVTM and CDR2 ANQGSEA. The CDR3 totals 13 residues. CDR3 nucleotide sequence: TGCAGCGTTGCTGGGACTTTCTACAATGAGCAGTTCTTC. Its protein product is CSVAGTFYNEQFF.

As for this clone: Other DNA sequences within the sample encode an identical CDR3. V and J are TRBV19 and TRBJ2-5, with D uncertain. From germline, CDR1 is LNHDA and CDR2 SQIVND (reference sequence). The CDR3 runs to 13 residues. Trimming took off 0 bases at V and 3 bases at J, with 5 bases between the two ends. CDR3 in DNA: TGTGCCAGTAGTATAGACGAGGAAGAGACCCAGTACTTC. It encodes CASSIDEEETQYF.

Notes on this clone: The same CDR3 can be traced to other DNA sequences in this sample. The chain couples TRBV6-6 to TRBJ2-7; D unresolved. The V gene lost 0 bases and the J gene lost 4 bases, with 10 bases spanning the gap. The CDR3 runs to 14 residues. Germline CDR1 is MNHNY and CDR2 is SVGAGI (reference sequence). The CDR3 bases are TGTGCCAGCAGTTACTCCTCTGACTCTTACGAGCAGTACTTC. This gives the protein CASSYSSDSYEQYF.

The chain carries TRBV11-2 and TRBJ1-1; D not resolved. Germline values: CDR1 SGHAT, CDR2 FQNNGV. This CDR3 is built from 13 residues. Trimming removed 4 bases at V and 5 bases at J, with 11 bases between. The CDR3 region is CASSSESRTEAFF. The CDR3, as DNA: TGTGCCAGCAGCTCGGAAAGTCGGACTGAAGCTTTCTTT.

Concerning this clone: Other DNA sequences in the sample encode the same CDR3. The chain carries TRBV7-9 and TRBJ1-1, with TRBD1 as a possible D gene (5 bases). Germline CDR1 and CDR2: SEHNR and FQNEAQ (reference sequence). The V end was cut by 3 bases, the J end by 8 bases, with 10 bases between. CDR3 length: 12 amino acids. CDR3 nucleotide sequence: TGTGCCAGCAGCTTTCAGGGTGCGGAAGCTTTCTTT. As protein: CASSFQGAEAFF. The complete variable domain, with remaining parts taken from reference TRBV7-9 and TRBJ1-1, reads DTGVSQNPRHKITKRGQNVTFRCDPISEHNRLYWYRQTLGQGPEFLTYFQNEAQLEKSRLLSDRFSAERPKGSFSTLEIQRTEQGDSAMYLCASSFQGAEAFFGQGTRLTVV.

The chain joins TRBV7-2 to TRBJ2-3; TRBD2 agrees at 8 bases. Germline V gene lookup returns CDR1 SGHTA and CDR2 FQGNSA. V was clipped by 3 bases and J by 3 bases; unmatched bases: 5. This CDR3 spans 15 amino acids. DNA of the CDR3: TGTGCCAGCAGCTTGAGTAGCGGGGTTACAGATACGCAGTATTTT. Translation gives CASSLSSGVTDTQYF.

V is TRBV29-1 and J is TRBJ2-3, with D perhaps TRBD1 or TRBD2 (6 bases each). The V end was cut by 8 bases, the J end by 1 base, with 16 bases between. The CDR3 consists of 14 residues. The V gene's germline CDR1 is SQVTM and CDR2 ANQGSEA. The CDR3 DNA reads as TGCAGCTCGAGGGGGGAGTGGGGCACAGATACGCAGTATTTT. This encodes CSSRGEWGTDTQYF.

This clone showed up just once. The chain employs TRBV7-3 and TRBJ2-5; either TRBD1 or TRBD2 may supply D (6 bases each). CDR1 is SGHTA, CDR2 FQGTGA, per germline. The V and J ends lost 0 bases and 2 bases respectively, with 10 bases between them. The CDR3 has 15 amino acids. For the CDR3, the DNA is TGTGCCAGCAGCTTAACCTCGGGGGCTCAAGAGACCCAGTACTTC. This codes for CASSLTSGAQETQYF.

With respect to this clone: Different DNA sequences within this sample yield the same CDR3. The chain is built from TRBV9 and TRBJ2-7; a weak D match, TRBD1 (6 bases). The CDR3 is made up of 15 amino acids. The germline CDR1 and CDR2 sequences are SGDLS and YYNGEE. Trimming left V 0 bases short and J 2 bases short, with 12 bases between. The CDR3 DNA is TGTGCCAGCAGCGTAGGAACAGGGATTGCCTACGAGCAGTACTTC. Protein: CASSVGTGIAYEQYF.

The CDR3 is CASSLDRQEAYTGELFF. For the CDR3, the DNA is TGTGCCAGCAGCTTAGATCGTCAGGAAGCTTACACCGGGGAGCTGTTTTTT. The chain is built from TRBV11-2 and TRBJ2-2, with D uncertain. Germline assignment: CDR1 SGHAT and CDR2 FQNNGV. The CDR3 extends over 17 amino acids. Trimming removed 0 bases from V and 3 bases from J, with 14 bases in between. The whole variable domain, filled in from reference TRBV11-2 and TRBJ2-2, reads EAGVAQSPRYKIIEKRQSVAFWCNPISGHATLYWYQQILGQGPKLLIQFQNNGVVDDSQLPKDRFSAERLKGVDSTLKIQPAKLEDSAVYLCASSLDRQEAYTGELFFGEGSRLTVL.

The CDR3 loop reads CASSYSGPQHGYTF. CDR3 nucleotides: TGTGCCAGCAGTTACTCCGGACCACAACATGGCTACACCTTC. The chain uses TRBV6-6 and TRBJ1-2; D gene unclear. Trimming pared 0 bases from V and 6 bases from J, leaving 11 bases between. The CDR3 totals 14 residues. Germline V gene sequence: CDR1 MNHNY, CDR2 SVGAGI (reference sequence).

The chain joins TRBV7-9 to TRBJ2-2; D remains ambiguous. The CDR3 length is 14 residues. The germline V gene encodes CDR1 SEHNR and CDR2 FQNEAQ (reference sequence). V lost 5 bases to trimming and J lost 1 base, with 8 bases between them. The CDR3 region is CASSVSQNTGELFF. In DNA, the CDR3 is TGTGCCAGCAGCGTATCACAGAACACCGGGGAGCTGTTTTTT.

The chain carries TRBV30 and TRBJ1-2; 8 bases are shared with TRBD1. The V gene end was trimmed by 0 bases and the J gene end by 6 bases; junction bases not matched to a gene: 9. The V gene's germline CDR1 is GTSNPN and CDR2 SVGIG (reference sequence). The CDR3 spans 15 residues. The DNA of the CDR3 is TGTGCCTGGAGTGTAGGTCCAGGGGGCGCAGATGGCTACACCTTC. It encodes CAWSVGPGGADGYTF.

The chain carries TRBV4-3 and TRBJ2-7; D unclear. In germline, CDR1 is LGHNA, CDR2 YSLEER. V gave up 1 base and J gave up 4 bases, with 20 bases separating them. This CDR3 is built from 17 residues. CDR3 sequence reads: CASSQGWSGGTTYEQYF. The CDR3 DNA follows: TGCGCCAGCAGCCAAGGTTGGAGTGGCGGAACTACGTACGAGCAGTACTTC.

This chain uses TRBV10-1 with TRBJ2-3; 7 positions agree with TRBD2. J gave up 1 base and V 2 bases, and 3 bases lay outside the gene matches. Germline CDR1 reads WNHNN; CDR2 reads SYGVQD (reference sequence). The CDR3 has 15 amino acids. The CDR3 sequence is CASSEARGGTDTQYF. The CDR3 bases are TGCGCCAGCAGTGAGGCCCGGGGGGGCACAGATACGCAGTATTTT.

The chain has TRBV27 and TRBJ2-2; 11 nucleotides agree with TRBD2. After removal of 1 base from V and 6 bases from J, the junction contained 4 bases not matched to a gene. The germline V gene encodes CDR1 MNHEY and CDR2 SMNVEV (reference sequence). CDR3 length equals 16 residues. CDR3 in amino acids: CASSLLGLAEAGELFF. The CDR3 DNA reads TGTGCCAGCAGTTTATTGGGACTAGCGGAAGCCGGGGAGCTGTTTTTT.

This chain links TRBV29-1 with TRBJ2-5, with D unresolved. The CDR3 is made up of 17 amino acids. V lost 0 bases and J 1 base, leaving 18 bases between the germline ends. CDR1 SQVTM and CDR2 ANQGSEA come from the germline V gene. In nucleotides, the CDR3 is TGCAGCGTTGAAGATCAGGAAGTCAGCCCGACCCAAGAGACCCAGTACTTC. Its translation: CSVEDQEVSPTQETQYF.

The J gene is TRBJ2-1, the V gene TRBV9; 7 bases are a match to TRBD2. With 3 bases clipped from V and 8 bases from J, the junction kept 8 bases outside the gene matches. Germline CDR1 is SGDLS and CDR2 is YYNGEE. This CDR3 has 14 amino acids. The CDR3 nucleotides read TGTGCCAGCAGCGGCCTGGGAGGGTTCGATGAGCAGTTCTTC. Protein: CASSGLGGFDEQFF.